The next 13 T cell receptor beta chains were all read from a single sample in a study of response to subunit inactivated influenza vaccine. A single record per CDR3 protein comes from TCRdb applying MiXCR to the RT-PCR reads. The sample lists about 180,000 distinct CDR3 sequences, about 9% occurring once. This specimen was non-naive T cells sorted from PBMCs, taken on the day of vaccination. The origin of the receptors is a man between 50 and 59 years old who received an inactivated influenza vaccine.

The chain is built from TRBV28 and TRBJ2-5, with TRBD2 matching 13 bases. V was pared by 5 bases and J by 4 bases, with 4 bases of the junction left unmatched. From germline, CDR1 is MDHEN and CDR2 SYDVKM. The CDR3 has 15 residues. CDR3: CASSMGTSGVETQYF. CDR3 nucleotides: TGTGCCAGCAGTATGGGGACTAGCGGGGTAGAGACCCAGTACTTC.

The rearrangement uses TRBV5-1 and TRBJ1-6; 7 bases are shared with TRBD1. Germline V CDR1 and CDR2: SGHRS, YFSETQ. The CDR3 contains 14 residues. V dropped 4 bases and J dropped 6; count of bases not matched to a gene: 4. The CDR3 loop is CASSPTGSNSPLHF. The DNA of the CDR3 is TGCGCCAGCAGCCCGACAGGGAGTAATTCACCCCTCCACTTT.

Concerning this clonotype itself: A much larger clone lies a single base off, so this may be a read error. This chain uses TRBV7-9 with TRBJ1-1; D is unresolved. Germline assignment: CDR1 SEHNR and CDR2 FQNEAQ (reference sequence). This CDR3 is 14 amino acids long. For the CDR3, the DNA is TGTGCCAGCAGCTTATCTCAGGTGAAGACTGAAGCTTTCTTT. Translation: CASSLSQVKTEAFF. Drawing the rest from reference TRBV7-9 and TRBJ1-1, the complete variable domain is DTGVSQNPRHKITKRGQNVTFRCDPISEHNRLYWYRQTLGQGPEFLTYFQNEAQLEKSRLLSDRFSAERPKGSFSTLEIQRTEQGDSAMYLCASSLSQVKTEAFFGQGTRLTVV.

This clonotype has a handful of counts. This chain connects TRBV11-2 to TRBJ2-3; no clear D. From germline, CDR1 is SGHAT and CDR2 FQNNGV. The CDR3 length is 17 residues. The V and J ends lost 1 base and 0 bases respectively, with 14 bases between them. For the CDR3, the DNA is TGTGCCAGCAGCTTAGCACCAATTCAATCTAGCACAGATACGCAGTATTTT. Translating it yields CASSLAPIQSSTDTQYF. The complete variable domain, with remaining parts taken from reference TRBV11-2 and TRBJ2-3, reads EAGVAQSPRYKIIEKRQSVAFWCNPISGHATLYWYQQILGQGPKLLIQFQNNGVVDDSQLPKDRFSAERLKGVDSTLKIQPAKLEDSAVYLCASSLAPIQSSTDTQYFGPGTRLTVL.

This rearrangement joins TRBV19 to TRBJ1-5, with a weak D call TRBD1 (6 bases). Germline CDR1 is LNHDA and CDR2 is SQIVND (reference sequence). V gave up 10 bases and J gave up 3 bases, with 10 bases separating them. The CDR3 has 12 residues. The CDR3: CATRDTNQPQHF. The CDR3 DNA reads TGTGCCACCCGGGACACCAATCAGCCCCAGCATTTT.

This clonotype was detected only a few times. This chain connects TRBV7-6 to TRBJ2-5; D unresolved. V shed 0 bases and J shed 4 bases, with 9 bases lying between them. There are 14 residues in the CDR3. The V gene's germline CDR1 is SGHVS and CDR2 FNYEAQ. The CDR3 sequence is CASSLAGNGETQYF. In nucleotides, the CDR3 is TGTGCCAGCAGCTTAGCAGGGAATGGAGAGACCCAGTACTTC.

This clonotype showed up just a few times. CDR3 loop: CSARIPYQRETQYF. The CDR3 DNA is TGCAGTGCTAGAATCCCCTACCAAAGGGAGACCCAGTACTTC. This chain links TRBV20-1 with TRBJ2-5; D gene ambiguous. Per germline, CDR1 DFQATT and CDR2 SNEGSKA (reference sequence). The CDR3 has 14 amino acids. The V end lost 2 bases, the J end lost 5 bases, and 15 bases lay between the germline ends.

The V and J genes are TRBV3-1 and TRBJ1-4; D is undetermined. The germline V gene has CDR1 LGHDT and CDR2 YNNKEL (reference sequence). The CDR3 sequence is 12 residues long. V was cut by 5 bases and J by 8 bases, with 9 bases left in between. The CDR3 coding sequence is TGTGCCAGCAGCGCCCCAGAGGAAAAACTGTTTTTT. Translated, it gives CASSAPEEKLFF.

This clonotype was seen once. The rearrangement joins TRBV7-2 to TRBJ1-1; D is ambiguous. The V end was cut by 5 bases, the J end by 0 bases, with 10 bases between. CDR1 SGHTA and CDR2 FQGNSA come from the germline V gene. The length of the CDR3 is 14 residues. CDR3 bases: TGTGCCAGCAGCCTACAAGACATGAACACTGAAGCTTTCTTT. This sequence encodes CASSLQDMNTEAFF.

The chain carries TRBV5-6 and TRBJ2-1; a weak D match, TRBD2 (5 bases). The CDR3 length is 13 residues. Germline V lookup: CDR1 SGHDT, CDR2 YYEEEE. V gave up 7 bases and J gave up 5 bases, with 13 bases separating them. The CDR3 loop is CASLKGVNNEQFF. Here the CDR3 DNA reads TGTGCCAGCCTGAAGGGAGTAAACAATGAGCAGTTCTTC.

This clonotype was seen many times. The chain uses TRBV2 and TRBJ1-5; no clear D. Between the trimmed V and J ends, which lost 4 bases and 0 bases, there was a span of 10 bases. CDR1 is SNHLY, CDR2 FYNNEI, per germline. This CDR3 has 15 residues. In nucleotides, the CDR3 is TGTGCCAGCAGTGGTGGCTACACTAGCAATCAGCCCCAGCATTTT. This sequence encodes CASSGGYTSNQPQHF.

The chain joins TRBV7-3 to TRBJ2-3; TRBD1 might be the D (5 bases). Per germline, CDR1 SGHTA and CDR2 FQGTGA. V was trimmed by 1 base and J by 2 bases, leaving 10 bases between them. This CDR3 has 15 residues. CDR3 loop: CASSLSLGDTDTQYF. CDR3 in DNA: TGTGCCAGCAGCTTAAGTTTAGGGGACACAGATACGCAGTATTTT.

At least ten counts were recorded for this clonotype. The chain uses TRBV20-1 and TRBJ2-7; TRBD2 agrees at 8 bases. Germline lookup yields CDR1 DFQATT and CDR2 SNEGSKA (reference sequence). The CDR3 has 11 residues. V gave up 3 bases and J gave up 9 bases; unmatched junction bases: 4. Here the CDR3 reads CSARQRELQYF. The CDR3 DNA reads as TGCAGTGCTAGGCAGCGGGAGTTGCAGTACTTC.